The TCR beta chain described here comes from a study of radiotherapy plus CTLA-4 blockade in lung cancer (dated by TCRdb to 2016 to 2019). Study-wide context: Among enrolled patients, roughly 18% had an objective response and 25% to 35% reached disease control. Results the study describes overall, beyond this receptor: After treatment with radiotherapy and ipilimumab, TCR clones that originated in tumors expanded in peripheral blood. Increased serum interferon-beta after radiation, together with early dynamic changes in blood T cell clones, were reported to be the strongest predictors of response.

The receptor library was made with the immunoSEQ multiplex PCR assay. TCRdb stores this immuneACCESS table with in-frame sequences only. Part of the clones is absent; in the studies checked, under half of the shortfall reflects unresolved V genes, and no reason is known for the rest. The sample has tens of thousands of clones on record, around nine tenths of them singletons. The ten top clones hold over 15% of the sample. About this clone: The antigen it recognizes is unknown. The input lacks base qualities; no much larger clone sits a single base away.

In this study, focal radiation therapy paired with CTLA-4 blockade (ipilimumab) was tested in patients who had chemo-refractory metastatic non-small-cell lung cancer. V loses 0 bases of germline sequence and J loses 2 bases, and the interval between the two ends is 12 bases. From the germline V gene, CDR1 is SGHRS and CDR2 is YFSETQ. CDR3 length: 15 amino acids, cysteine to phenylalanine. Just the 45-base CDR3 DNA is kept, in frame starting at base 1. The sequence joins TRBV5-1 to TRBJ2-7; no D gene can be assigned with confidence. The TCR comes from a human donor with non-small cell lung cancer that progressed on radiotherapy plus ipilimumab. This specimen was peripheral blood, taken from a patient treated with radiotherapy plus ipilimumab. The nucleotides read TGCGCCAGCAGCTTGGGGGCCAGCTTCACCTACGAGCAGTACTTC. Translated, it reads CASSLGASFTYEQYF.